A single sample gave rise to the 3 T cell receptor beta chains below, sequenced in a study of CD8+ T cells in alopecia areata (dated by TCRdb to 2017 to 2018). The treatment or condition label on this specimen signifies: oral pan-JAK inhibitor, 5-10 mg twice daily. The protocol used for the library was the immunoSEQ multiplex PCR assay. RNA was extracted from all samples and reverse transcribed into cDNA, which served as template for TCR sequencing. TCRdb limited this immuneACCESS table to in-frame rearrangements with V and J called. A share of clones is missing; checked studies link under half to unresolved V genes, and the rest is unexplained. For this sample there are roughly 180,000 clones; about 51% appear just once. The top ten hold roughly a tenth of the sample. The starting material was CD8+ T cells sorted from blood, obtained at approximately week 51, from a patient treated with tofacitinib. The source of these receptors is a human donor with alopecia areata.

The V and J genes are TRBV5-6 and TRBJ2-5; 9 nucleotides line up with TRBD2. V was clipped by 1 base and J by 6 bases; unmatched bases: 10. CDR3 size: 16 residues. CDR1 is SGHDT and CDR2 is YYEEEE in the germline V gene. DNA of the CDR3: TGTGCCAGCAGCTTGATATTGAGCGGGGGGACGCAGACCCAGTACTTC. Protein: CASSLILSGGTQTQYF.

Remarks on this clone: The junction departs from germline at one end; a sequencing error may be responsible. This chain uses TRBV7-9 with TRBJ2-3; TRBD2 is a possible D gene (5 bases). CDR3 length equals 9 residues. Germline CDR1 is SEHNR and CDR2 is FQNEAQ (reference sequence). The CDR3 nucleotides are TGTGCCAGCAGCTTAGCCGGGGATTTT. This translates into CASSLAGDF.

The sample holds a few counts of this clone. The chain links TRBV19 to TRBJ2-7, with 7 positions matching TRBD1. The CDR3 covers 11 residues. Germline CDR1 reads LNHDA; CDR2 reads SQIVND (reference sequence). V trimming: 8 bases; J trimming: 3 bases; junction bases outside the gene matches: 1. CDR3 sequence: CASRDSYEQYF. CDR3 nucleotides: TGTGCCAGTCGGGACAGCTACGAGCAGTACTTC.